A single sample is the source of the 10 T cell receptor beta chains below, sequenced in a study of T cell changes during pregnancy in multiple sclerosis. Here immunoSEQ multiplex PCR was the method, and the copy in TCRdb shows in-frame clones only, minus some. Of 83,000 or so clones in the sample, 94% were seen once. The sequenced sample was peripheral blood, obtained after pregnancy. These receptor sequences come from a female donor in good health, enrolled as a control in a pregnancy study.

This clone was detected a few times. The chain employs TRBV7-2 and TRBJ2-1, with D perhaps matching TRBD2 (6 bases). This CDR3 is built from 14 residues. The V gene's germline CDR1 is SGHTA and CDR2 FQGNSA. Trimming stripped 4 bases from V and 6 bases from J, with 13 bases between. DNA for the CDR3: TGTGCCAGCAGCTGGCTGGGGGGAGGCAATGAGCAGTTCTTC. Its translation: CASSWLGGGNEQFF.

The rearrangement joins TRBV14 to TRBJ2-1; 7 bases align to TRBD2. CDR3 length equals 16 residues. CDR1 and CDR2 (germline): SGHDN, FVKESK. V was clipped by 4 bases and J by 7 bases; unmatched bases: 13. The CDR3 coding sequence is TGTGCCAGCAGCCTCTATCTCACCGGAGCGGGGAATGAGCAGTTCTTC. Translating it yields CASSLYLTGAGNEQFF.

The V call is TRBV5-4, the J call TRBJ2-1, with D perhaps TRBD1 (5 bases). From germline, CDR1 is SGHNT and CDR2 YYREEE (reference sequence). V was clipped by 4 bases and J by 9 bases, with 8 bases between them. The CDR3 consists of 11 residues. CDR3 nucleotide sequence: TGTGCCAGCAGCACCAGGGTTGAGCAGTTCTTC. Its protein is CASSTRVEQFF.

The V call is TRBV29-1, the J call TRBJ2-7; 9 bases line up with TRBD2. This CDR3 comprises 13 residues. The V and J ends lost 7 bases and 5 bases, in that order; junction bases with no gene match: 9. The germline gives CDR1 SQVTM, CDR2 ANQGSEA. This CDR3 is CSAGGTSKNEQYF. The CDR3 DNA reads TGCAGCGCCGGGGGGACTAGCAAGAACGAGCAGTACTTC.

The chain couples TRBV7-9 to TRBJ2-2; TRBD2 aligns across 16 bases. The trim removed 5 bases at V and 3 bases at J, leaving 6 bases unmatched. The CDR3 is 18 residues long. Germline V gene lookup returns CDR1 SEHNR and CDR2 FQNEAQ (reference sequence). CDR3 in amino acids: CASSATGTSGRDTGELFF. CDR3 sequence (DNA): TGTGCCAGCAGCGCCACCGGGACTAGCGGGAGGGACACCGGGGAGCTGTTTTTT.

The chain joins TRBV7-9 to TRBJ2-7; perhaps TRBD1 as D (6 bases). The CDR3 is 15 residues long. V shed 5 bases and J shed 1 base, with 15 bases lying between them. The germline V gene has CDR1 SEHNR and CDR2 FQNEAQ (reference sequence). CDR3 DNA sequence: TGTGCCAGCAGCACCAGGGGCTGGGGGTCCTACGAGCAGTACTTC. It encodes CASSTRGWGSYEQYF.

The V gene is TRBV5-1, the J gene TRBJ2-3; 10 bases are shared with TRBD2. There are 17 residues in the CDR3. V gave up 0 bases and J gave up 0 bases; unmatched junction bases: 4. CDR1 and CDR2 from the germline V gene are SGHRS and YFSETQ. CDR3 protein: CASSLGISGRSTDTQYF. CDR3 bases: TGCGCCAGCAGCTTGGGGATTAGCGGGAGGAGCACAGATACGCAGTATTTT.

The rearrangement links TRBV5-1 to TRBJ2-2; D perhaps matches TRBD2 (5 bases). Trimming removed 5 bases at V and 6 bases at J, with 8 bases between. Germline V lookup: CDR1 SGHRS, CDR2 YFSETQ. The CDR3 extends over 12 amino acids. In DNA form, the CDR3 reads TGCGCCAGCAGAGCGGCGTCCGGGGAGCTGTTTTTT. Its translation: CASRAASGELFF.

This clone showed up just once. This chain uses TRBV6-1 with TRBJ2-5, with D uncertain. V gave up 7 bases and J gave up 5 bases, with 11 bases separating them. This CDR3 spans 12 amino acids. From germline, CDR1 is MNHNS and CDR2 SASEGT. The chain's CDR3 is CASTLSSETQYF. DNA of the CDR3: TGTGCCAGCACTTTATCCTCGGAGACCCAGTACTTC.

The chain combines TRBV11-1 with TRBJ2-5, with 8 bases matching TRBD2. The germline V gene has CDR1 SGHAT and CDR2 FQDESV (reference sequence). With 5 bases clipped from V and 2 bases from J, the junction kept 7 bases outside the gene matches. The CDR3 is made up of 15 amino acids. As DNA, the CDR3 is TGTGCCAGCAGCCCGTTCCCTAGCGGGCAAGAGACCCAGTACTTC. Translating it yields CASSPFPSGQETQYF.